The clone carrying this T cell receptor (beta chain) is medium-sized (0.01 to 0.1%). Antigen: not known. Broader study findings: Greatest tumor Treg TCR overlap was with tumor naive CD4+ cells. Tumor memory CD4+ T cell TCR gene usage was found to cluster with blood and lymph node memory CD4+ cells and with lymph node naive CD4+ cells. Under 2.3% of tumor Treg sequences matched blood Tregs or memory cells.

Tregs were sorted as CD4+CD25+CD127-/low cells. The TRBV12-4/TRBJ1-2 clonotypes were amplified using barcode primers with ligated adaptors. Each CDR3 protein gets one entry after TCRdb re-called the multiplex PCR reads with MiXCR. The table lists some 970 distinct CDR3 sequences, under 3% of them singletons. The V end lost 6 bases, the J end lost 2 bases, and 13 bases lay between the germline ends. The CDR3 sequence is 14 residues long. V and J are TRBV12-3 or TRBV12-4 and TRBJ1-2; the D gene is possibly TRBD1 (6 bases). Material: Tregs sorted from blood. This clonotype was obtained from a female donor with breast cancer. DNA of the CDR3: TGTGCCAGCAGGACCGGACAGACAAACTATGGCTACACCTTC. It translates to CASRTGQTNYGYTF.